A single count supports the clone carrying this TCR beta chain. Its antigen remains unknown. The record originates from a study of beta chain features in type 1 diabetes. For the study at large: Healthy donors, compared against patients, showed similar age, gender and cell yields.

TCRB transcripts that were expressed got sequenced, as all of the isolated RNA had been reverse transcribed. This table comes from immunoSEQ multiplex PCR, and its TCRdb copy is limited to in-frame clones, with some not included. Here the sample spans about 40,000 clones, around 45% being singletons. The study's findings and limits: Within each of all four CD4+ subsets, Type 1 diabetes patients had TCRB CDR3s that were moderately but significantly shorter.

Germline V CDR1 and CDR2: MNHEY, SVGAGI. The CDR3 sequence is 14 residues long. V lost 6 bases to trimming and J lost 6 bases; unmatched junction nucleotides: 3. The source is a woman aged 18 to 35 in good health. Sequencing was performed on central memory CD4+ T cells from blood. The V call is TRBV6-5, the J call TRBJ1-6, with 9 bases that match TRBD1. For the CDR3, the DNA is TGTGCCAGCAGGGGGGACAGGGCTAATTCACCCCTCCACTTT. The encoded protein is CASRGDRANSPLHF.